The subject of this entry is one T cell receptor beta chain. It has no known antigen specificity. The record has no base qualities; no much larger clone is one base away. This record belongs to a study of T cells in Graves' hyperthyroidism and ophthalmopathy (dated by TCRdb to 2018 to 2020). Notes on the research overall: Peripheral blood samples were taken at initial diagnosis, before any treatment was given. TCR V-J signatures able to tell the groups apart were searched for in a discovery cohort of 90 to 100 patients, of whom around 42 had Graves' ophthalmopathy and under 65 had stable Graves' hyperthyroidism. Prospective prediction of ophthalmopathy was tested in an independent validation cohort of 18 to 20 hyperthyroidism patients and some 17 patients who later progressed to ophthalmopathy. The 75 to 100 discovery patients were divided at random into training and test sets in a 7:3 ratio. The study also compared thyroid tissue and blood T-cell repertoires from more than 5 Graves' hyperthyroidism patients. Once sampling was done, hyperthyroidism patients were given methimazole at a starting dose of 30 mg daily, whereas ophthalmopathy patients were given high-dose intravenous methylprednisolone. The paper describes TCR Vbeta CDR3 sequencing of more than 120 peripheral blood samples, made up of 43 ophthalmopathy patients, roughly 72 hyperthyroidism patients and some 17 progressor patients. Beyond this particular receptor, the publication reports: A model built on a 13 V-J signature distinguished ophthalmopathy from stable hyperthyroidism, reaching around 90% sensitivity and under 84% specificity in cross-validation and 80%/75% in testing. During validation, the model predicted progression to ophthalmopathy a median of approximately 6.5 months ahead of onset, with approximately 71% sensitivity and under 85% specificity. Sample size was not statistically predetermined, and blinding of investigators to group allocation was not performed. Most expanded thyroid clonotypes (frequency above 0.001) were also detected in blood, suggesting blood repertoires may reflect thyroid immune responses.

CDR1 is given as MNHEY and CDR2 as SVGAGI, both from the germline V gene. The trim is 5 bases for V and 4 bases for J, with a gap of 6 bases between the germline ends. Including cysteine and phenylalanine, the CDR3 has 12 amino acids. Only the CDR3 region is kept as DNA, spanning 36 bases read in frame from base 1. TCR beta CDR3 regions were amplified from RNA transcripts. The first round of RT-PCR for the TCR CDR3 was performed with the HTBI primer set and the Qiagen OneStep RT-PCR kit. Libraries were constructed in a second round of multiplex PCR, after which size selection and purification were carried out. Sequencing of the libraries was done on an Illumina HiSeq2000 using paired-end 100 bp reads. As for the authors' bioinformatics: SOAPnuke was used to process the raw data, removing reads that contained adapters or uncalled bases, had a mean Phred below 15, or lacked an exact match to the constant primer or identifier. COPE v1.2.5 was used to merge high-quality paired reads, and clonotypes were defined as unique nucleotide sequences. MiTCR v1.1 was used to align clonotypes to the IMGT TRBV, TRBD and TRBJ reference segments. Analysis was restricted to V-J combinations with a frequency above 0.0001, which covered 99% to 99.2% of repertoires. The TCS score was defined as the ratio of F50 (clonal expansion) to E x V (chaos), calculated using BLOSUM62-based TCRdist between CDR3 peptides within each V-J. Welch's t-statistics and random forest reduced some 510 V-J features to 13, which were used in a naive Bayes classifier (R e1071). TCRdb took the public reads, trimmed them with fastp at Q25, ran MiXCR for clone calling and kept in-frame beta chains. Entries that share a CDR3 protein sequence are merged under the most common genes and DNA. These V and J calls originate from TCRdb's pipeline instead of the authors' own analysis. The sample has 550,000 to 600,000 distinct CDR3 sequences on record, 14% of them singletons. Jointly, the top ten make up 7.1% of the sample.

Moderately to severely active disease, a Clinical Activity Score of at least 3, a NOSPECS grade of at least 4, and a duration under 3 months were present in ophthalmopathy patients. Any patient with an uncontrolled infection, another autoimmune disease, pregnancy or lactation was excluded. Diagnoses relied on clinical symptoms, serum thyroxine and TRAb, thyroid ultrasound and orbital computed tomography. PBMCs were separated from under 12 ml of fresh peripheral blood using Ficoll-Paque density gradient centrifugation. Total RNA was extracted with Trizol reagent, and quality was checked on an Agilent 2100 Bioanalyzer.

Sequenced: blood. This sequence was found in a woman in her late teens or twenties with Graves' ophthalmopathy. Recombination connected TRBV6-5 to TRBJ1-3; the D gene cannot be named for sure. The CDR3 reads CASSLLGNTIYF. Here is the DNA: TGTGCCAGCAGTCTCCTAGGAAACACCATATATTTT.